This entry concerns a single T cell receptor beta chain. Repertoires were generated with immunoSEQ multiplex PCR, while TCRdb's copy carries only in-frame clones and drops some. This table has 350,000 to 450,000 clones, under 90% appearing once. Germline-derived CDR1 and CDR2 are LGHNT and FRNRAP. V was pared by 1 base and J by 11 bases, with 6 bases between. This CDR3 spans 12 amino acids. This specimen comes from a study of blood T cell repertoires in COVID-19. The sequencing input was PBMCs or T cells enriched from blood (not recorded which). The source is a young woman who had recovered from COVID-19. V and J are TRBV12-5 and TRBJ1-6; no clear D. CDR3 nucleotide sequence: TGTGCTAGTGGTTTGGACGGTCCACCCCTCCACTTT. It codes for CASGLDGPPLHF.